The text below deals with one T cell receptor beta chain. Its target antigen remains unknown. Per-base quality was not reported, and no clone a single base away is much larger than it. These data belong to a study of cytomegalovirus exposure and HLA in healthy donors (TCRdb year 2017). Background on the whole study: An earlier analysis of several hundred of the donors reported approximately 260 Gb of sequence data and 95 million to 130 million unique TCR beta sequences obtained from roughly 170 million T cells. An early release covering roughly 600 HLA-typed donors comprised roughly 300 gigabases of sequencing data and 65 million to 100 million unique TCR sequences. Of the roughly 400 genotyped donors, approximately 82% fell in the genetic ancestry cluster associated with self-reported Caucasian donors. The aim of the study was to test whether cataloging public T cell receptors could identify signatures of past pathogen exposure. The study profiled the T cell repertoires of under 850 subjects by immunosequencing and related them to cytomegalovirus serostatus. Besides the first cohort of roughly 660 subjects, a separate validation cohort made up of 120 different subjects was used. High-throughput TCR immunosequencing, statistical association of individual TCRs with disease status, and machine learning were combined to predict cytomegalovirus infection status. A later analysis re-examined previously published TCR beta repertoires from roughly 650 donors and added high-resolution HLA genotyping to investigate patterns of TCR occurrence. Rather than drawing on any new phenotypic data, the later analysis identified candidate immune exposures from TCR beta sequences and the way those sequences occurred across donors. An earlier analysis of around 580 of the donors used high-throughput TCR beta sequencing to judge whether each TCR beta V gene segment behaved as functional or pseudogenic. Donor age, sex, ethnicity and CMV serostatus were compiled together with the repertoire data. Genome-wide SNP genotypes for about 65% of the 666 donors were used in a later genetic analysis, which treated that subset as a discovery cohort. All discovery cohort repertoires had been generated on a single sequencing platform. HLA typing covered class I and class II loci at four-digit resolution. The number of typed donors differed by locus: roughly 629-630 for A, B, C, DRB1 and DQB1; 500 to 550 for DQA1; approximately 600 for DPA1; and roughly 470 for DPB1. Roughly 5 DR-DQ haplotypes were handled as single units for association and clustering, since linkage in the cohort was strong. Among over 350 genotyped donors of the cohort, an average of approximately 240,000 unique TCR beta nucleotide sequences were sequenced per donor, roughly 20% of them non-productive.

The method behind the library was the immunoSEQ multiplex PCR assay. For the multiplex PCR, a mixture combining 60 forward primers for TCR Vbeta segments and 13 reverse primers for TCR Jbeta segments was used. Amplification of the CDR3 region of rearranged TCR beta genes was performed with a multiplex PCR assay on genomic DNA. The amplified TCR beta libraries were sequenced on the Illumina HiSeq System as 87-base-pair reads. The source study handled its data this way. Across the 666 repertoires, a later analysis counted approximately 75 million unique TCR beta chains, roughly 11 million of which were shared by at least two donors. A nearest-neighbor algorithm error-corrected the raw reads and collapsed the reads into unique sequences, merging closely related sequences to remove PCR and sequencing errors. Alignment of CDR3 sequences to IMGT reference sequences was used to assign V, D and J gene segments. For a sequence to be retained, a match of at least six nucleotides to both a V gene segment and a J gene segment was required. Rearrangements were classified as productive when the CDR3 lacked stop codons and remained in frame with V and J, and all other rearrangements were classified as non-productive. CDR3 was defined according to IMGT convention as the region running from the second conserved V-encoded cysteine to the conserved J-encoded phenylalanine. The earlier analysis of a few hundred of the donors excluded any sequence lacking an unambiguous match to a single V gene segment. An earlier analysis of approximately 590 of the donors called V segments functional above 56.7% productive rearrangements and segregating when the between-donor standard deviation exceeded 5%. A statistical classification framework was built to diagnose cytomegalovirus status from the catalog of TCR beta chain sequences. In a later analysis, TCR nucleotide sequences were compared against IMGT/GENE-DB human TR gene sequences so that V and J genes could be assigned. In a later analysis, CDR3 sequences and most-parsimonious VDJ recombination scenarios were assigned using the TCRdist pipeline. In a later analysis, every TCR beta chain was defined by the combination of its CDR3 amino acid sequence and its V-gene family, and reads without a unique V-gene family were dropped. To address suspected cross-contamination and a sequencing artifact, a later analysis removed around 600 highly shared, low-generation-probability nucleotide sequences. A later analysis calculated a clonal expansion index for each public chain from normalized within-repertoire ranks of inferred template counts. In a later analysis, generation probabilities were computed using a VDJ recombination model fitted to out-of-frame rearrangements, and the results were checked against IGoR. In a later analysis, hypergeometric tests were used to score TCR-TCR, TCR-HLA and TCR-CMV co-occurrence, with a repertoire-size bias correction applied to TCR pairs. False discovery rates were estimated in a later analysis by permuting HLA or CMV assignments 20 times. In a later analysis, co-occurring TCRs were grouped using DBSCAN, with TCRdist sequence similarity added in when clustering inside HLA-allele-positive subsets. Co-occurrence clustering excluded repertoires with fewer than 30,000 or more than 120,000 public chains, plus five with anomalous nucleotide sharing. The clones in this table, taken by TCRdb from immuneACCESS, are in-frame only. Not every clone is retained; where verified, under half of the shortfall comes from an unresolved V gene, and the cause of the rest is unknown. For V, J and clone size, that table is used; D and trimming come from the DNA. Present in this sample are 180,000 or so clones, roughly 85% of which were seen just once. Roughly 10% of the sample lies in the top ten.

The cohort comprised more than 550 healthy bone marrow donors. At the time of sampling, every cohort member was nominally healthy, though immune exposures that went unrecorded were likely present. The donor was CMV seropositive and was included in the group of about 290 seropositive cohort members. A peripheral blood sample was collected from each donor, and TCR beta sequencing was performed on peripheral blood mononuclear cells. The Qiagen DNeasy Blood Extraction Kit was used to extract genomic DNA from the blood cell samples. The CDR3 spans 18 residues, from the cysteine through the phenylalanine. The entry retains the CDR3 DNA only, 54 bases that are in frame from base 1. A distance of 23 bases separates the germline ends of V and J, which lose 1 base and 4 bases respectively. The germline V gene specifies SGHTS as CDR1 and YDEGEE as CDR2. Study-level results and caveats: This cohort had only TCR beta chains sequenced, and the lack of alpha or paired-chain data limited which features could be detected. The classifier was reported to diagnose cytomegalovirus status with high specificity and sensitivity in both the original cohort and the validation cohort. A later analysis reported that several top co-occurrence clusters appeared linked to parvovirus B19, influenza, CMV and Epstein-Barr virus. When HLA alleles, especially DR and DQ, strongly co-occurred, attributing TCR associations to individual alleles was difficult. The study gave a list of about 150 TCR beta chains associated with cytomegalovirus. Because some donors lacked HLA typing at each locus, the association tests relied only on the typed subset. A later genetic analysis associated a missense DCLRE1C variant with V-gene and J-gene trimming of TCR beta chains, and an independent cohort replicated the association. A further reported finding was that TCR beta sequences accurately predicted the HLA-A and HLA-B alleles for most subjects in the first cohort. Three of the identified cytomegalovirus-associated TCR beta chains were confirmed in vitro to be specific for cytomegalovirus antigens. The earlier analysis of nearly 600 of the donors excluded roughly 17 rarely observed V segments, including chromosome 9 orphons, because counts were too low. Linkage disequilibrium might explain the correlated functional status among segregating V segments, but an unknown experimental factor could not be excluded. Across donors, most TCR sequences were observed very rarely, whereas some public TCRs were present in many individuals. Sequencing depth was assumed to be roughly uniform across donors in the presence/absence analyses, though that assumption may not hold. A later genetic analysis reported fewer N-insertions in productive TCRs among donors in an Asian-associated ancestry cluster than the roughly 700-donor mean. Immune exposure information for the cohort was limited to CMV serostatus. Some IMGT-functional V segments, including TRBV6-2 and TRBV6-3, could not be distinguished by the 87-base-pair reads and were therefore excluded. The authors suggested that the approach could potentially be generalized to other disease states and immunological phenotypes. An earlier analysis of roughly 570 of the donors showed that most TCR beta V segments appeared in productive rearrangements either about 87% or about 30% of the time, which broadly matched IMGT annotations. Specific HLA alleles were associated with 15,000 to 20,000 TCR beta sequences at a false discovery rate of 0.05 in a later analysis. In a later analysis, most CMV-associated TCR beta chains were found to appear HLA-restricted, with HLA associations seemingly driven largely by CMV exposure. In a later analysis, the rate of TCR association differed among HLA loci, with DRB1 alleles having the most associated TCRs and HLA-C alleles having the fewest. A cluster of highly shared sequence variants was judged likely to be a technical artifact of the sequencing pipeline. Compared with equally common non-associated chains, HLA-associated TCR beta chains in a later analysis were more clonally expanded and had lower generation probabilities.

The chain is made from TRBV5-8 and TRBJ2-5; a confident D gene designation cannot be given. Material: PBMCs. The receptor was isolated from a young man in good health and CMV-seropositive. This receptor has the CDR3 CASSLFVWLRVNRETQYF. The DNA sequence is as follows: TGTGCCAGCAGCTTGTTTGTCTGGCTCCGGGTCAACCGAGAGACCCAGTACTTC.